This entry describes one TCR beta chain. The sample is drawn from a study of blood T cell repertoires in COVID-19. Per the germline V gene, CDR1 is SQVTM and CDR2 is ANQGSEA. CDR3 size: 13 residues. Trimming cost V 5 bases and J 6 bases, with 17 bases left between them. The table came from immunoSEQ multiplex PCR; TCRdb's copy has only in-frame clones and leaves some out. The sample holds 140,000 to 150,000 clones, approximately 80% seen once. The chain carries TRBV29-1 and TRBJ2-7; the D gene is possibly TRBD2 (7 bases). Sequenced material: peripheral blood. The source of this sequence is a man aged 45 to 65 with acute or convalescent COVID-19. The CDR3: CSVREGGHPEQYF. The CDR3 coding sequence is TGCAGCGTTCGAGAGGGGGGGCATCCCGAGCAGTACTTC.